The 10 T cell receptor beta chains listed next were all sequenced from one sample in a study of T-cell memory formation after mild COVID-19. TCRdb called the 5' RACE reads again in MiXCR, with one record for every CDR3 protein. The table lists about 200,000 distinct CDR3 sequences, approximately 20% of them singletons. The specimen sequenced was PBMCs or a T cell subset sorted from them (not recorded which). The receptor source for this set is an adult woman who had mild COVID-19 (a few samples of this study predate the infection). Cell type and time point are not known.

This clonotype was detected only a few times. The V and J genes are TRBV9 and TRBJ2-3, with a possible D match to TRBD1 (6 bases). V was clipped by 1 base and J by 0 bases, with 9 bases between them. Germline-derived CDR1 and CDR2 are SGDLS and YYNGEE. This CDR3 region has 15 residues. The CDR3 is CASSVRGSSTDTQYF. The CDR3 DNA follows: TGTGCCAGCAGCGTAAGGGGGTCAAGCACAGATACGCAGTATTTT.

The rearrangement links TRBV27 to TRBJ1-5; 8 positions match TRBD1. J lost 4 bases, V lost 5 bases, and 7 bases had no gene match. From germline, CDR1 is MNHEY and CDR2 SMNVEV (reference sequence). CDR3 size: 15 residues. The CDR3 DNA reads as TGTGCCAGCAGTCCAGGGACAGGACCTAATCAGCCCCAGCATTTT. Residues: CASSPGTGPNQPQHF.

The genes are TRBV21-1 and TRBJ2-1; the table assigns TRBD1, which was not confirmed against the DNA. TRBV21-1 is marked as a pseudogene. The CDR3 extends over 12 amino acids. The CDR3 sequence is CASSKARGLAFF. The DNA of the CDR3 is TGTGCCAGCAGCAAAGCTCGGGGGTTGGCGTTCTTC.

The chain uses TRBV7-3 and TRBJ1-1; no clear D gene. The V gene lost 5 bases and the J gene lost 6 bases, with 16 bases spanning the gap. This CDR3 spans 14 amino acids. Looked up from germline, CDR1 is SGHTA and CDR2 is FQGTGA. CDR3 nucleotide sequence: TGTGCCAGCAGCGGCGGGCCTCCCCCTGCTGAAGCTTTCTTT. Translated, it gives CASSGGPPPAEAFF.

The genes are TRBV20-1 and TRBJ2-7, with TRBD1 matching over 7 bases. The germline V gene has CDR1 DFQATT and CDR2 SNEGSKA (reference sequence). Trimming cost V 0 bases and J 5 bases; bases outside gene matches: 7. This CDR3 has 14 residues. CDR3 DNA sequence: TGCAGTGCTAGAGATCCGGGACAGCTCCACGAGCAGTACTTC. Its translation is CSARDPGQLHEQYF.

The chain employs TRBV4-2 and TRBJ1-1; D is ambiguous. This CDR3 is 14 amino acids long. Trimming stripped 0 bases from V and 1 base from J, with 6 bases between. From germline, CDR1 is LGHNA and CDR2 YNFKEQ. The CDR3 DNA reads as TGTGCCAGCAGCCAAGATTCGCAGAACACTGAAGCTTTCTTT. It encodes CASSQDSQNTEAFF.

This clonotype was found a few times. V and J are TRBV6-5 and TRBJ1-2, with TRBD1 identical over 9 bases. From germline, CDR1 is MNHEY and CDR2 SVGAGI. This CDR3 comprises 15 residues. Losses at the gene ends were 4 bases for V and 3 bases for J; bases not matched to a gene: 6. CDR3: CASSSLGQGDYGYTF. The CDR3 nucleotides are TGTGCCAGCAGTTCCTTGGGACAGGGTGACTATGGCTACACCTTC.

This chain links TRBV5-1 with TRBJ1-2; D remains unclear. The CDR3 spans 14 residues. The germline V and J ends were trimmed by 4 bases and 4 bases, with 14 bases remaining between them. CDR1 is SGHRS, CDR2 YFSETQ, per germline. The CDR3 protein is CASSQLDMGYGYTF. CDR3 nucleotides: TGCGCCAGCAGCCAACTCGACATGGGCTATGGCTACACCTTC.

This clonotype was counted only a few times. The chain is built from TRBV6-1 and TRBJ1-5; a possible D gene is TRBD1 (6 bases). V lost 7 bases, J lost 7 bases, and 20 bases lay in between. This CDR3 comprises 15 residues. Germline values: CDR1 MNHNS, CDR2 SASEGT. The CDR3 DNA reads TGTGCCAGCACCCAATTGGGGGCAGGGAACCAGCCCCAGCATTTT. Translation: CASTQLGAGNQPQHF.

This clonotype was detected only a few times. The rearrangement links TRBV6-4 to TRBJ2-1; 10 bases are shared with TRBD2. The CDR3 runs 16 residues. Germline lookup yields CDR1 MRHNA and CDR2 SNTAGT. V dropped 2 bases and J dropped 5; count of bases not matched to a gene: 6. CDR3 amino acids: CASSDPSAGGDNEQFF. In DNA, the CDR3 is TGTGCCAGCAGTGACCCCTCAGCGGGAGGGGACAATGAGCAGTTCTTC.